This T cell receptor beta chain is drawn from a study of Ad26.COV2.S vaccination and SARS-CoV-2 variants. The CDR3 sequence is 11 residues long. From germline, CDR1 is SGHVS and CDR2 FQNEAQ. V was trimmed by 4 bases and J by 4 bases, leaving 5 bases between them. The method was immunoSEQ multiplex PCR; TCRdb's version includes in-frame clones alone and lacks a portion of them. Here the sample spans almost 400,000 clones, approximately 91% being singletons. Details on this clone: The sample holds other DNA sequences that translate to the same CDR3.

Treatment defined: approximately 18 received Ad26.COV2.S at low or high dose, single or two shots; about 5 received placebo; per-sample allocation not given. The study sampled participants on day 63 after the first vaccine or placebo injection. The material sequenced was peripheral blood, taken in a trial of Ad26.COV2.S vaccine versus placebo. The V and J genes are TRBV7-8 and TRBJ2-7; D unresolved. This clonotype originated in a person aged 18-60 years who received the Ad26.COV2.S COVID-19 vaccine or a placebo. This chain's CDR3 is CASSSTYEQYF. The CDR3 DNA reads TGTGCCAGCAGCTCCACGTACGAGCAGTACTTC.